The source of this T cell receptor beta chain is a study of T-cell memory formation after mild COVID-19. This clonotype has more than one count but fewer than ten. Its antigen is undetermined. Study-wide findings and caveats: Among clones peaking at day 37 in the second wave, SARS-CoV-2 specificity remained unconfirmed. Within pre-infection memory, some responding clones were found, suggesting cross-reactive memory joined. Clones which contracted sat mainly in CM and EM if CD4+, and in EMRA if CD8+.

TCRdb used MiXCR to reprocess the 5' RACE reads, holding one entry per CDR3 protein. The sample carries roughly 200,000 distinct CDR3 sequences, around 9.5% recorded once. CDR1 and CDR2 (germline): DFQATT, SNEGSKA (reference sequence). The ends lost 2 bases at V and 12 bases at J; junction bases unmatched: 11. CDR3 length: 13 residues. The origin of this receptor is a man between 18 and 29 years old who had mild COVID-19 (a few samples of this study predate the infection). Cell type and time point are not known. Source material: PBMCs or a T cell subset sorted from them (not recorded which). This chain joins TRBV20-1 and TRBJ1-1; 8 nucleotides line up with TRBD1. As DNA, the CDR3 is TGCAGTGCTAGATCAAGACAGGGGAGAGGGACTTTCTTT. It translates to CSARSRQGRGTFF.